This T cell receptor beta chain was sequenced in a study of blood T cells in healthy people across ages. Study-level points and caveats: When set beside aged donors, long-lived donors presented more naive CD4+ cells and higher diversity.

The CDR3 length is 15 residues. Germline V gene lookup returns CDR1 MNHEY and CDR2 SVGAGI. V was trimmed by 6 bases and J by 1 base, leaving 14 bases between them. Then a second PCR, running about 7 to 11 cycles, was carried out with a sample-barcoded 5' primer and a J-beta primer mix. TCRdb used MiXCR to reprocess the 5' RACE reads, holding one entry per CDR3 protein. This table holds under 1,100,000 distinct CDR3 sequences, less than 25% found once. This clonotype was seen more than once but under ten times. Its antigen is unknown. Peripheral blood, approximately 10 milliliters per donor, was collected. The sample also formed part of further work on T cells of mothers and their children. In that study: All donors were healthy and Caucasian; they were three mothers and their six children. Each mother yielded more than 9.5 million TCR beta CDR3 reads. Each child yielded several million reads.

The V call is TRBV6-5, the J call TRBJ2-3; D unclear. Sequenced: blood. This sequence originates from a girl aged 2-10 years in good health. The DNA for the CDR3 is TGTGCCAGCAGGTCCTCCTACCCTGGCACAGATACGCAGTATTTT. Its translation is CASRSSYPGTDTQYF.